The 2 T cell receptor beta chains given below trace back to one sample, sequenced in a study of cytomegalovirus exposure and HLA in healthy donors. In the PCR, 60 Vbeta and 13 Jbeta primers were used. Libraries were prepared by immunoSEQ multiplex PCR; TCRdb keeps only in-frame clonotypes and omits some of them. Of 100,000 to 150,000 clones listed, 70% to 85% were seen once; the top ten hold about 1.2%. What was sequenced was PBMCs. The receptors stem from a boy between 10 and 17 years old in good health and CMV-seronegative.

The rearrangement uses TRBV10-3 and TRBJ1-4; 7 nucleotides match TRBD1. The CDR3 has 15 amino acids. V dropped 0 bases and J dropped 6; count of bases not matched to a gene: 4. Germline CDR1 reads ENHRY; CDR2 reads SYGVKD. CDR3 region: CAISESTGKDEKLFF. DNA for the CDR3: TGTGCCATCAGTGAGTCGACAGGGAAGGATGAAAAACTGTTTTTT.

The V and J genes are TRBV2 and TRBJ2-5, with D maybe TRBD1 (5 bases). Per the germline V gene, CDR1 is SNHLY and CDR2 is FYNNEI. V lost 7 bases, J lost 1 base, and 16 bases lay in between. The CDR3 length is 15 residues. The CDR3 DNA reads TGTGCCAGCACCCTTAGCAGGGCTACCCAAGAGACCCAGTACTTC. This translates into CASTLSRATQETQYF.